A single sample is the source of the 32 T cell receptor beta chains below, sequenced in a study of CD8+CD57+ T cells in acquired aplastic anemia. Genomic DNA served as template for TCR beta VDJ and CDR3 profiling. TCRdb re-called the reads with MiXCR, one entry per CDR3 protein. The sample lists about 190,000 distinct CDR3 sequences, about half occurring once. The specimen sequenced was sorted CD4+, CD8+, or CD8+CD57+ T cells (not recorded which) from PBMCs. Receptor source: a human donor in good health, serving as a control.

This clonotype was observed many times. This rearrangement joins TRBV20-1 to TRBJ1-3; 8 bases line up with TRBD1. The CDR3 sequence is 14 residues long. Per the germline V gene, CDR1 is DFQATT and CDR2 is SNEGSKA (reference sequence). Trimming at V came to 5 bases and at J to 4 bases, leaving 7 bases not matched to a gene. In DNA form, the CDR3 reads TGCAGTGCTGAACAGGGGGGCTCAGGAAACACCATATATTTT. Translating it yields CSAEQGGSGNTIYF.

V gene TRBV29-1 combines with J gene TRBJ2-4; 11 bases match TRBD2. Germline V gene lookup returns CDR1 SQVTM and CDR2 ANQGSEA. V gave up 7 bases and J gave up 6 bases; unmatched junction bases: 8. The CDR3 is 14 amino acids. The CDR3 protein is CSGCLAGGRNIQYF. The CDR3 coding sequence is TGCAGCGGCTGCCTAGCGGGGGGCCGAAACATTCAGTACTTC.

Worth noting for this clonotype: A much more abundant neighbour one base away suggests this may be a read error. V usage is TRBV6-6 and J usage is TRBJ1-2; 8 positions match TRBD1. CDR1 and CDR2 (germline): MNHNY, SVGAGI (reference sequence). The J segment lost 6 bases and the V segment lost 5 bases, leaving 8 bases of the junction unmatched. The CDR3 loop spans 14 amino acids. The CDR3 nucleotides read TGTGCCAGCAGTCCAAATGACAGGGGTGATGGCTACACCTTC. Its protein is CASSPNDRGDGYTF.

This clonotype was counted ten times or more. The gene calls are TRBV20-1 and TRBJ2-1; 11 nucleotides line up with TRBD1. CDR1 and CDR2 (germline): DFQATT, SNEGSKA (reference sequence). The length of the CDR3 is 14 residues. Trimming cost V 7 bases and J 3 bases; bases outside gene matches: 5. The CDR3 nucleotides read TGCAGTGAGTTCGGGACAGGGGGCTACAATGAGCAGTTCTTC. Translating gives CSEFGTGGYNEQFF.

As regards this clonotype: A junction boundary mismatches the germline segment, possibly from a read error. The CDR3 DNA sequence: TGTACCAGCAGTCGCCGAGACAGACCCTACGAGCAGTACTTC. This gives the protein CTSSRRDRPYEQYF. The chain recombines TRBV12-3 or TRBV12-4 with TRBJ2-7; D possibly corresponds to TRBD1 (5 bases). The CDR3 is 14 residues long.

The chain has TRBV9 and TRBJ2-3; 7 bases align to TRBD1. Germline assignment: CDR1 SGDLS and CDR2 YYNGEE. This CDR3 region has 15 residues. Trimming removed 4 bases from V and 0 bases from J; junction bases left unmatched: 5. CDR3 bases: TGTGCCAGCAGCACGACAGGGTCTAGCACAGATACGCAGTATTTT. The encoded protein is CASSTTGSSTDTQYF. Full variable domain (rest looked up from reference TRBV9 and TRBJ2-3): DSGVTQTPKHLITATGQRVTLRCSPRSGDLSVYWYQQSLDQGLQFLIQYYNGEERAKGNILERFSAQQFPDLHSELNLSSLELGDSALYFCASSTTGSSTDTQYFGPGTRLTVL.

V usage is TRBV5-5 and J usage is TRBJ1-2, with 11 bases aligning to TRBD1. The CDR3 spans 15 residues. The V gene end was trimmed by 3 bases and the J gene end by 4 bases; junction bases not matched to a gene: 5. The germline V gene encodes CDR1 SGHKS and CDR2 YYEKEE (reference sequence). In DNA form, the CDR3 reads TGTGCCAGCAGCTCTAGCGGACAGGGGGCCTATGGCTACACCTTC. It specifies CASSSSGQGAYGYTF.

The rearrangement uses TRBV3-1 and TRBJ1-1; a weak D match, TRBD1 (6 bases). The germline V gene encodes CDR1 LGHDT and CDR2 YNNKEL (reference sequence). This CDR3 is built from 14 residues. V lost 6 bases, J lost 0 bases, and 11 bases lay in between. The CDR3 protein is CASRQGYMNTEAFF. The CDR3 DNA follows: TGTGCCAGCAGACAGGGTTATATGAACACTGAAGCTTTCTTT. Complete variable domain (other parts from reference TRBV3-1 and TRBJ1-1): DTAVSQTPKYLVTQMGNDKSIKCEQNLGHDTMYWYKQDSKKFLKIMFSYNNKELIINETVPNRFSPKSPDKAHLNLHINSLELGDSAVYFCASRQGYMNTEAFFGQGTRLTVV.

At least ten counts were recorded for this clonotype. At one boundary the junction diverges from the germline segment, which might be a read error. The chain employs TRBV7-2 and TRBJ2-1; 8 positions match TRBD2. The germline V gene has CDR1 SGHTA and CDR2 FQGNSA. The CDR3 is made up of 15 amino acids. The CDR3 nucleotides are TGTGCCAGCAGCATCGGGACTAGTCCTTTGGGTGAGCGGTTCTTC. It is translated as CASSIGTSPLGERFF.

This clonotype has just a few counts. Being one base from a much bigger clone, this may be a read error. The V and J genes are TRBV9 and TRBJ1-1; D is unclear. Looked up from germline, CDR1 is SGDLS and CDR2 is YYNGEE. This CDR3 spans 16 amino acids. Trimming removed 3 bases at V and 0 bases at J, with 15 bases between. The CDR3 region has the DNA TGTGCCAGCAGCGAGTACTTAGCAGAACTGAACACTGAAGCTTTCTTT. Amino acid sequence: CASSEYLAELNTEAFF.

The chain uses TRBV19 and TRBJ2-1; a weak D match, TRBD1 (7 bases). The CDR3 sequence is 15 residues long. The germline V and J ends were trimmed by 2 bases and 5 bases, with 13 bases remaining between them. The germline CDR1 and CDR2 sequences are LNHDA and SQIVND (reference sequence). For the CDR3, the DNA is TGTGCCAGTAGTATACGACAGGGCGGGAACAATGAGCAGTTCTTC. It translates to CASSIRQGGNNEQFF.

V gene TRBV7-2 combines with J gene TRBJ2-5; D may be TRBD1 or TRBD2 (6 bases each). Per the germline V gene, CDR1 is SGHTA and CDR2 is FQGNSA. The CDR3 contains 16 residues. Trimming took 0 bases from V and 2 from J, leaving 13 bases between them. The CDR3 nucleotides read TGTGCCAGCAGCTTAGCGGGGGGCCTCCATCAAGAGACCCAGTACTTC. It specifies CASSLAGGLHQETQYF.

This clonotype was seen repeatedly, ten times or more. The chain employs TRBV7-9 and TRBJ1-2, with 7 nucleotides matching TRBD1. V was clipped by 8 bases and J by 7 bases; unmatched bases: 13. CDR3 length: 14 amino acids. CDR1 and CDR2 from the germline V gene are SEHNR and FQNEAQ (reference sequence). CDR3 bases: TGTGCCAGCGGGGAGAGACAGGGCGTGAGTGGCTACACCTTC. It translates to CASGERQGVSGYTF.

This chain uses TRBV7-3 with TRBJ1-1, with unresolved D. The CDR3 covers 14 residues. Germline values: CDR1 SGHTA, CDR2 FQGTGA. Between the trimmed V and J ends, which lost 5 bases and 3 bases, there was a span of 13 bases. The CDR3 sequence: CASSESLGDTEAFF. The CDR3 DNA is TGTGCCAGCAGCGAATCCCTTGGGGACACTGAAGCTTTCTTT.

The gene calls are TRBV4-1 and TRBJ2-6; D might be TRBD1 (6 bases). The V and J ends lost 0 bases and 7 bases respectively, with 16 bases between them. In germline, CDR1 is MGHRA, CDR2 YSYEKL. The CDR3 is 17 amino acids. The CDR3 loop is CASSQDYTGTSANVLTF. In DNA form, the CDR3 reads TGCGCCAGCAGCCAAGATTATACCGGGACATCTGCCAACGTCCTGACTTTC.

Concerning this clonotype itself: A read error is possible here, since a much larger clone lies one base away. This chain links TRBV6-4 with TRBJ1-6; D unclear. V dropped 3 bases and J dropped 10 bases, with 10 bases sitting between them. This CDR3 region has 13 residues. The germline V gene has CDR1 MRHNA and CDR2 SNTAGT. The CDR3 nucleotides read TGTGCCAGCAGTGAAGATCCCCGATCACCCCTCCACTTT. Its protein is CASSEDPRSPLHF.

Note on this clonotype: One end of the junction varies from germline; a read error may be responsible. V usage is TRBV11-1 and J usage is TRBJ1-5; D is perhaps TRBD1 (5 bases). Looked up from germline, CDR1 is SGHAT and CDR2 is FQDESV (reference sequence). The CDR3 sequence is 14 residues long. The CDR3 here is CVSSEGRDDQPQHF. In nucleotides, the CDR3 is TGTGTCAGCAGCGAAGGACGGGACGATCAGCCCCAGCATTTT.

To note about this clonotype: A much larger clone lies one base from this, so it may be a read error. The rearrangement uses TRBV7-2 and TRBJ1-6, with a tentative D call TRBD1 (6 bases). This CDR3 has 13 amino acids. With 7 bases removed from V and 17 bases from J, the gap between germline ends came to 21 bases. Germline CDR1 and CDR2: SGHTA and FQGNSA. This CDR3 reads CASTPPGDTSVHF. As DNA, the CDR3 is TGTGCCAGCACTCCCCCGGGGGACACGTCTGTCCACTTT.

Details on this clonotype: This clone may be a read error of a much larger clone one base away. J is TRBJ1-4 and V is TRBV20-1; 7 bases align to TRBD1. Germline CDR1 DFQATT, CDR2 SNEGSKA (reference sequence). V shed 0 bases and J 8 bases; nucleotides not matched to a gene: 9. CDR3 length equals 15 residues. The CDR3 DNA follows: TGCAGTGCTAGAGATTCAGGGGGTATGGGCGAAAAACTGTTTTTT. This codes for CSARDSGGMGEKLFF.

This clonotype was counted once. The V call is TRBV5-8, the J call TRBJ1-5, with 11 positions matching TRBD1. Germline CDR1 reads SGHTS; CDR2 reads YDEGEE. The CDR3 is 15 amino acids. V lost 8 bases and J lost 7; bases outside the gene matches: 11. The CDR3 nucleotides read TGTGCCAGTTCCGGGACAGGGGGACAGAAACAGCCCCAGCATTTT. It yields the protein CASSGTGGQKQPQHF.

This clonotype was seen at least ten times. The rearrangement joins TRBV27 to TRBJ1-2, with D possibly being TRBD1 (5 bases). CDR3 length equals 17 residues. CDR1 and CDR2 from the germline V gene are MNHEY and SMNVEV (reference sequence). The V end was cut by 6 bases, the J end by 1 base, with 21 bases between. As DNA, the CDR3 is TGTGCCAGCAGCTACAGATCCCACCCTCAGGGTAACTATGGCTACACCTTC. Amino acids: CASSYRSHPQGNYGYTF.

The chain combines TRBV7-8 with TRBJ2-7; D may match TRBD1 or TRBD2 (6 bases each). Germline assignment: CDR1 SGHVS and CDR2 FQNEAQ. With 4 bases removed from V and 1 base from J, the gap between germline ends came to 11 bases. There are 14 residues in the CDR3. This chain's CDR3 is CASSSGDTSYEQYF. The CDR3 DNA reads TGTGCCAGCAGCTCGGGGGACACTTCCTACGAGCAGTACTTC. Full variable domain (missing parts from reference TRBV7-8 and TRBJ2-7): GAGVSQSPRYKVAKRGQDVALRCDPISGHVSLFWYQQALGQGPEFLTYFQNEAQLDKSGLPSDRFFAERPEGSVSTLKIQRTQQEDSAVYLCASSSGDTSYEQYFGPGTRLTVT.

This clonotype was counted at least ten times. This chain joins TRBV12-3 or TRBV12-4 and TRBJ2-1, with D perhaps assigned TRBD1 or TRBD2 (5 bases each). CDR3 length equals 13 residues. The V end was cut by 4 bases, the J end by 4 bases, with 8 bases between. For the CDR3, the DNA is TGTGCCAGCAGTTCGGGACGGTACAATGAGCAGTTCTTC. Its protein is CASSSGRYNEQFF.

This clonotype has just one count. The conserved phenylalanine or tryptophan is not found at the CDR3 terminus, so this likely reflects a read error. Because the CDR3's place on the DNA is in doubt, the DNA is left out and the CDR3 is given as listed by TCRdb. The chain couples TRBV7-2 to TRBJ2-6; TRBD1 was called by the table and not checked on the DNA. Including both end residues, the CDR3 is 11 amino acids long. CDR1 and CDR2 (germline): SGHTA, FQGNSA. The chain's CDR3 is CASSLARLQGY.

This clonotype has only a few counts. The rearrangement links TRBV18 to TRBJ1-1, with no clear D. This CDR3 is 15 amino acids long. CDR1 KGHSH and CDR2 LQKENI come from the germline V gene. V was shortened by 2 bases and J by 1 base, with 11 bases between the two germline ends. The CDR3 DNA follows: TGTGCCAGCTCACCAACCGACAACCCGAACACTGAAGCTTTCTTT. Translating gives CASSPTDNPNTEAFF. The full variable domain, its missing parts supplied by reference TRBV18 and TRBJ1-1, is NAGVMQNPRHLVRRRGQEARLRCSPMKGHSHVYWYRQLPEEGLKFMVYLQKENIIDESGMPKERFSAEFPKEGPSILRIQQVVRGDSAAYFCASSPTDNPNTEAFFGQGTRLTVV.

V usage is TRBV5-4 and J usage is TRBJ2-7; TRBD1 might be the D (6 bases). Per germline, CDR1 SGHNT and CDR2 YYREEE (reference sequence). V lost 1 base and J 11 bases, leaving 19 bases between the germline ends. The CDR3 spans 14 residues. CDR3 nucleotide sequence: TGTGCCAGCAGCTTGAGACAGGCCCTGCGTATGGAGTACTTC. Translating it yields CASSLRQALRMEYF.

This sequence joins TRBV24-1 and TRBJ2-1, with 9 bases lining up with TRBD1. The V gene end was trimmed by 4 bases and the J gene end by 0 bases; junction bases not matched to a gene: 9. The CDR3 loop spans 18 amino acids. The V gene's germline CDR1 is KGHDR and CDR2 SFDVKD. The CDR3 is CATSDPTPGQGSYNEQFF. Written as DNA, the CDR3 is TGTGCCACCAGTGACCCTACCCCGGGACAGGGCTCCTACAATGAGCAGTTCTTC.

Comment on this clonotype: Germline is not matched at one junction end, which may reflect a read error. Written as DNA, the CDR3 is TGTGCCGGCAGCCCGGGACAGCCCTATGGCTACACCTTC. Amino acids: CAGSPGQPYGYTF. The chain is built from TRBV7-9 and TRBJ1-2; TRBD1 aligns across 7 bases. CDR1 and CDR2 (germline): SEHNR, FQNEAQ (reference sequence). The CDR3 loop spans 13 amino acids.

This rearrangement joins TRBV19 to TRBJ2-7; D is undetermined. V lost 3 bases, J lost 3 bases, and 9 bases lay in between. Germline-derived CDR1 and CDR2 are LNHDA and SQIVND (reference sequence). The CDR3 has 13 amino acids. The CDR3 nucleotides are TGTGCCAGTAGTATTGGTCTAATCTACGAGCAGTACTTC. It codes for CASSIGLIYEQYF.

This clonotype has more than one count but fewer than ten. V gene TRBV20-1 combines with J gene TRBJ2-5; 13 bases are a match to TRBD2. This CDR3 has 14 amino acids. V dropped 5 bases and J dropped 5; count of bases not matched to a gene: 5. In germline, CDR1 is DFQATT, CDR2 SNEGSKA (reference sequence). CDR3 DNA sequence: TGCAGTGCTCGTGGACTAGCGGGAGTTGAGACCCAGTACTTC. Protein: CSARGLAGVETQYF.

In its sample, this clonotype was seen a few times. The chain links TRBV20-1 to TRBJ2-5; D gene ambiguous. Germline V gives CDR1 DFQATT, CDR2 SNEGSKA (reference sequence). The CDR3 runs 12 residues. V gave up 6 bases and J gave up 5 bases, with 13 bases separating them. Here the CDR3 DNA reads TGCAGTGCCAGCAGCCCTGGTGAGACCCAGTACTTC. This codes for CSASSPGETQYF.

This clonotype was seen repeatedly, ten times or more. The chain has TRBV20-1 and TRBJ1-6; 11 bases match TRBD1. V gave up 1 base and J gave up 5 bases; unmatched junction bases: 4. From germline, CDR1 is DFQATT and CDR2 SNEGSKA (reference sequence). The CDR3 has 16 residues. The DNA for the CDR3 is TGCAGTGCTAGAGGGGACAGGGGGTTTAATAATTCACCCCTCCACTTT. Protein: CSARGDRGFNNSPLHF.